These T cell receptor beta chains were read from a single sample in a study of memory CD4+ T cells and cytomegalovirus serostatus. Method: immunoSEQ multiplex PCR; TCRdb's copy keeps in-frame clones and lacks some. This table holds 75,000 to 95,000 clones, 80% found once. Sequencing was done on a sample of memory CD4+ T cells from blood. The receptor source for this set is an adult in good health and CMV-seronegative. CDR3s include the opening cysteine and the closing phenylalanine or tryptophan. The order of the fields is CDR3 protein, CDR3 DNA, V gene, J gene, D gene, clone size. The D gene is left open where the match is weak. The listing skips clone size in some rows; elsewhere it reads once, few, many or a size class.

CDR3 protein: CASSVTGTQPQHF
CDR3 DNA: TGTGCCAGCAGCGTGACAGGAACTCAGCCCCAGCATTTT
V gene: TRBV7-8
J gene: TRBJ1-5
D gene: NA
clone size: few

CDR3 protein: CASSQGTALELFF
CDR3 DNA: TGCGCCAGCAGCCAAGGGACCGCCCTGGAGCTGTTTTTT
V gene: TRBV10-2
J gene: TRBJ2-2
D gene: NA
clone size: NA

CDR3 protein: CASSVDAGTGELFF
CDR3 DNA: TGTGCCAGCAGCGTAGACGCGGGGACCGGGGAGCTGTTTTTT
V gene: TRBV9
J gene: TRBJ2-2
D gene: NA
clone size: NA

CDR3 protein: CASRKQGATSNYGYTF
CDR3 DNA: TGTGCCAGCAGAAAACAGGGGGCGACTAGTAACTATGGCTACACCTTC
V gene: TRBV25-1
J gene: TRBJ1-2
D gene: TRBD1
clone size: NA

CDR3 protein: CASSGTSYGYTF
CDR3 DNA: TGTGCCAGCAGTGGGACAAGCTATGGCTACACCTTC
V gene: TRBV6-1
J gene: TRBJ1-2
D gene: NA
clone size: NA

CDR3 protein: CASRQGAYNSPLHF
CDR3 DNA: TGTGCCAGTAGACAGGGGGCTTATAATTCACCCCTCCACTTT
V gene: TRBV6-5
J gene: TRBJ1-6
D gene: TRBD1
clone size: NA

CDR3 protein: CASSFNPIDGPEGYTF
CDR3 DNA: TGTGCCAGCAGCTTCAACCCCATAGACGGGCCGGAGGGCTACACCTTC
V gene: TRBV13
J gene: TRBJ1-2
D gene: NA
clone size: NA

CDR3 protein: CASSQPYEKLFF
CDR3 DNA: TGCGCCAGCAGCCAACCGTATGAAAAACTGTTTTTT
V gene: TRBV4-1
J gene: TRBJ1-4
D gene: NA
clone size: NA

CDR3 protein: CATSRGDRGRVNEQYF
CDR3 DNA: TGTGCCACCAGCAGAGGGGACAGGGGGCGCGTGAACGAGCAGTACTTC
V gene: TRBV15
J gene: TRBJ2-7
D gene: TRBD1
clone size: NA

CDR3 protein: CASSQEQGMTEAFF
CDR3 DNA: TGCGCCAGCAGCCAAGAGCAGGGGATGACTGAAGCTTTCTTT
V gene: TRBV4-3
J gene: TRBJ1-1
D gene: NA
clone size: NA

CDR3 protein: CASSTQGAYEQYF
CDR3 DNA: TGTGCCAGTAGTACCCAGGGGGCCTACGAGCAGTACTTC
V gene: TRBV19
J gene: TRBJ2-7
D gene: TRBD1
clone size: NA

CDR3 protein: CASSLGGMSMNTEAFF
CDR3 DNA: TGTGCCAGCAGCTTGGGGGGGATGTCCATGAACACTGAAGCTTTCTTT
V gene: TRBV7-9
J gene: TRBJ1-1
D gene: NA
clone size: NA

CDR3 protein: CASSFPQGEETQYF
CDR3 DNA: TGCGCCAGCAGCTTCCCCCAGGGCGAAGAGACCCAGTACTTC
V gene: TRBV5-1
J gene: TRBJ2-5
D gene: NA
clone size: NA

CDR3 protein: CASSSLRVFGNTIYF
CDR3 DNA: TGTGCCAGCAGCTCGTTAAGGGTTTTTGGAAACACCATATATTTT
V gene: TRBV11-2
J gene: TRBJ1-3
D gene: NA
clone size: few

CDR3 protein: CASIQGQGAGGYTF
CDR3 DNA: TGTGCCAGCATCCAAGGACAGGGGGCTGGAGGCTACACCTTC
V gene: TRBV6-6
J gene: TRBJ1-2
D gene: TRBD1
clone size: NA

CDR3 protein: CASSTWTGGSNQPQHF
CDR3 DNA: TGTGCCAGCAGTACCTGGACAGGGGGGAGCAATCAGCCCCAGCATTTT
V gene: TRBV27
J gene: TRBJ1-5
D gene: TRBD1
clone size: NA

CDR3 protein: CASRAGDRGNQPQHF
CDR3 DNA: TGTGCCAGCAGGGCGGGAGACAGGGGCAATCAGCCCCAGCATTTT
V gene: TRBV9
J gene: TRBJ1-5
D gene: TRBD1
clone size: NA

CDR3 protein: CASSGGTAKETQYF
CDR3 DNA: TGTGCCAGCTCCGGCGGGACGGCGAAAGAGACCCAGTACTTC
V gene: TRBV18
J gene: TRBJ2-5
D gene: NA
clone size: NA

CDR3 protein: CASSFTSADEKLFF
CDR3 DNA: TGTGCCAGTAGCTTTACTTCGGCGGATGAAAAACTGTTTTTT
V gene: TRBV19
J gene: TRBJ1-4
D gene: NA
clone size: NA

CDR3 protein: CASVGPSNTEAFF
CDR3 DNA: TGCGCCAGTGTCGGACCGTCGAACACTGAAGCTTTCTTT
V gene: TRBV5-1
J gene: TRBJ1-1
D gene: NA
clone size: NA

CDR3 protein: CASTKGQGTINTEAFF
CDR3 DNA: TGTGCCAGCACCAAGGGGCAGGGGACTATCAACACTGAAGCTTTCTTT
V gene: TRBV6-6
J gene: TRBJ1-1
D gene: NA
clone size: NA

CDR3 protein: CASSTPGSYEQYF
CDR3 DNA: TGTGCCAGCAGCACCCCCGGGTCCTACGAGCAGTACTTC
V gene: TRBV2
J gene: TRBJ2-7
D gene: NA
clone size: NA

CDR3 protein: CASSLALGDGNTIYF
CDR3 DNA: TGTGCCAGCAGTTTAGCCCTCGGAGATGGAAACACCATATATTTT
V gene: TRBV28
J gene: TRBJ1-3
D gene: NA
clone size: NA

CDR3 protein: CASGLVASGNNEQFF
CDR3 DNA: TGTGCTAGTGGTTTGGTAGCTAGCGGGAACAATGAGCAGTTCTTC
V gene: TRBV12-5
J gene: TRBJ2-1
D gene: TRBD2
clone size: NA

CDR3 protein: CASSQGGTSGGNTGELFF
CDR3 DNA: TGTGCCAGCAGCCAAGGAGGGACTAGCGGGGGGAACACCGGGGAGCTGTTTTTT
V gene: TRBV4-2
J gene: TRBJ2-2
D gene: TRBD2
clone size: NA

CDR3 protein: CASSLRTGGEPEAFF
CDR3 DNA: TGCGCCAGCAGCTTGAGGACAGGGGGCGAACCTGAAGCTTTCTTT
V gene: TRBV5-1
J gene: TRBJ1-1
D gene: TRBD1
clone size: NA

CDR3 protein: CATGSRGGADTQYF
CDR3 DNA: TGTGCCACCGGTTCTAGAGGTGGGGCAGATACGCAGTATTTT
V gene: TRBV15
J gene: TRBJ2-3
D gene: NA
clone size: NA

CDR3 protein: CASSFTGGRNTEAFF
CDR3 DNA: TGCGCCAGCAGCTTTACGGGGGGCCGGAACACTGAAGCTTTCTTT
V gene: TRBV5-1
J gene: TRBJ1-1
D gene: NA
clone size: NA

CDR3 protein: CASSESGRGGTEAFF
CDR3 DNA: TGTGCCAGCAGTGAATCTGGCAGGGGAGGAACTGAAGCTTTCTTT
V gene: TRBV25-1
J gene: TRBJ1-1
D gene: NA
clone size: NA

CDR3 protein: CASSQGNGGALETQYF
CDR3 DNA: TGTGCCAGCAGCCAAGGGAACGGGGGGGCCTTGGAGACCCAGTACTTC
V gene: TRBV4-2
J gene: TRBJ2-5
D gene: TRBD2
clone size: NA

CDR3 protein: CASWQAWGMAVYQQETQYF
CDR3 DNA: TGTGCCAGCTGGCAAGCTTGGGGTATGGCGGTTTACCAACAAGAGACCCAGTACTTC
V gene: TRBV5-6
J gene: TRBJ2-5
D gene: NA
clone size: NA

CDR3 protein: CASSYRGGYEQYF
CDR3 DNA: TGTGCCAGCAGTTATCGGGGGGGCTACGAGCAGTACTTC
V gene: TRBV6-5
J gene: TRBJ2-7
D gene: TRBD2
clone size: NA

CDR3 protein: CASIRGGEVGEQYF
CDR3 DNA: TGTGCCAGCATCCGGGGGGGCGAGGTGGGCGAGCAGTACTTC
V gene: TRBV6-6
J gene: TRBJ2-7
D gene: TRBD2
clone size: NA

CDR3 protein: CASSPPYTEAFF
CDR3 DNA: TGTGCCAGCAGCCCGCCGTACACTGAAGCTTTCTTT
V gene: TRBV7-9
J gene: TRBJ1-1
D gene: NA
clone size: NA

CDR3 protein: CASSAGLVPETQYF
CDR3 DNA: TGTGCCAGTAGTGCAGGACTAGTTCCAGAGACCCAGTACTTC
V gene: TRBV19
J gene: TRBJ2-5
D gene: TRBD2
clone size: once

CDR3 protein: CAIRGDNYGYTF
CDR3 DNA: TGTGCCATCAGGGGGGATAACTATGGCTACACCTTC
V gene: TRBV10-3
J gene: TRBJ1-2
D gene: NA
clone size: NA

CDR3 protein: CASSQAWATEAFF
CDR3 DNA: TGTGCTAGCAGCCAAGCGTGGGCCACTGAAGCTTTCTTT
V gene: TRBV7-7
J gene: TRBJ1-1
D gene: NA
clone size: NA

CDR3 protein: CASSSWDRWYF
CDR3 DNA: TGTGCCAGCAGCTCTTGGGACAGATGGTACTTC
V gene: TRBV7-9
J gene: TRBJ2-7
D gene: TRBD1
clone size: NA

CDR3 protein: CASSPQGRRNEQYF
CDR3 DNA: TGCGCCAGCAGTCCGCAGGGAAGGAGGAACGAGCAGTACTTC
V gene: TRBV10-1
J gene: TRBJ2-7
D gene: NA
clone size: NA

CDR3 protein: CASSLSGTGGVEQYF
CDR3 DNA: TGTGCCAGCAGCTTGTCCGGGACAGGGGGCGTCGAGCAGTACTTC
V gene: TRBV5-6
J gene: TRBJ2-7
D gene: TRBD1
clone size: NA

CDR3 protein: CASSLQHPQETQYF
CDR3 DNA: TGCGCCAGCAGCTTACAGCACCCGCAAGAGACCCAGTACTTC
V gene: TRBV5-1
J gene: TRBJ2-5
D gene: NA
clone size: NA

CDR3 protein: CASGGDSASSYTF
CDR3 DNA: TGCGCCAGCGGGGGGGACAGCGCCTCAAGCTACACCTTC
V gene: TRBV10-2
J gene: TRBJ1-2
D gene: TRBD1
clone size: NA

CDR3 protein: CASRQDRGAYEQYF
CDR3 DNA: TGTGCCAGCAGACAGGACAGGGGTGCCTACGAGCAGTACTTC
V gene: TRBV5-4
J gene: TRBJ2-7
D gene: TRBD1
clone size: NA

CDR3 protein: CSVTSPTGELFF
CDR3 DNA: TGCAGCGTTACGAGTCCGACCGGGGAGCTGTTTTTT
V gene: TRBV29-1
J gene: TRBJ2-2
D gene: NA
clone size: NA

CDR3 protein: CASSQRGGVSQYF
CDR3 DNA: TGTGCCAGCAGTCAGAGGGGCGGGGTATCCCAGTACTTC
V gene: TRBV7-2
J gene: TRBJ2-5
D gene: NA
clone size: NA

CDR3 protein: CASSATGGAGSGNTEAFF
CDR3 DNA: TGTGCCAGCAGCGCCACAGGGGGCGCGGGTTCAGGGAACACTGAAGCTTTCTTT
V gene: TRBV11-3
J gene: TRBJ1-1
D gene: TRBD1
clone size: NA

CDR3 protein: CASSLATGYNEQFF
CDR3 DNA: TGTGCCAGCAGCTTAGCGACAGGGTACAATGAGCAGTTCTTC
V gene: TRBV7-8
J gene: TRBJ2-1
D gene: TRBD1
clone size: NA

CDR3 protein: CASSLSGGGDTQYF
CDR3 DNA: TGTGCCAGCAGCTTAAGCGGGGGTGGAGATACGCAGTATTTT
V gene: TRBV7-3
J gene: TRBJ2-3
D gene: TRBD2
clone size: NA

CDR3 protein: CSVESRFYGYTF
CDR3 DNA: TGCAGCGTTGAATCGCGGTTCTATGGCTACACCTTC
V gene: TRBV29-1
J gene: TRBJ1-2
D gene: NA
clone size: NA

CDR3 protein: CASSLEQGRAFF
CDR3 DNA: TGTGCCAGCAGCTTAGAACAGGGCAGGGCTTTCTTT
V gene: TRBV11-2
J gene: TRBJ1-1
D gene: NA
clone size: NA

CDR3 protein: CTTGTSVTDTQYF
CDR3 DNA: TGCACCACCGGGACTAGCGTCACAGATACGCAGTATTTT
V gene: TRBV29-1
J gene: TRBJ2-3
D gene: TRBD2
clone size: few

CDR3 protein: CASSPGTANEKLFF
CDR3 DNA: TGCGCCAGCAGCCCCGGGACGGCGAATGAAAAACTGTTTTTT
V gene: TRBV4-3
J gene: TRBJ1-4
D gene: NA
clone size: NA

CDR3 protein: CSAFYGDGQPQHF
CDR3 DNA: TGCAGCGCGTTTTATGGTGACGGGCAGCCCCAGCATTTT
V gene: TRBV29-1
J gene: TRBJ1-5
D gene: NA
clone size: NA

CDR3 protein: CASTTLGGGNTIYF
CDR3 DNA: TGTGCCAGCACCACCCTGGGGGGCGGAAACACCATATATTTT
V gene: TRBV6-5
J gene: TRBJ1-3
D gene: NA
clone size: NA

CDR3 protein: CAISYGPNSYEQYF
CDR3 DNA: TGTGCCATCAGTTACGGGCCCAATTCCTACGAGCAGTACTTC
V gene: TRBV10-3
J gene: TRBJ2-7
D gene: NA
clone size: NA

CDR3 protein: CASSPRASGPEGETQYF
CDR3 DNA: TGTGCCAGCTCACCACGGGCTAGCGGGCCAGAAGGAGAGACCCAGTACTTC
V gene: TRBV18
J gene: TRBJ2-5
D gene: TRBD2
clone size: NA

CDR3 protein: CASSPGTVNYGYTF
CDR3 DNA: TGTGCCAGCAGTCCCGGGACGGTGAACTATGGCTACACCTTC
V gene: TRBV6-5
J gene: TRBJ1-2
D gene: NA
clone size: few

CDR3 protein: CASISPGRELFF
CDR3 DNA: TGTGCCAGTATCTCCCCCGGCAGGGAGCTGTTTTTT
V gene: TRBV19
J gene: TRBJ2-2
D gene: NA
clone size: NA

CDR3 protein: CASSYRVDTEAFF
CDR3 DNA: TGTGCCAGCAGTTACAGGGTGGACACTGAAGCTTTCTTT
V gene: TRBV6-6
J gene: TRBJ1-1
D gene: NA
clone size: NA